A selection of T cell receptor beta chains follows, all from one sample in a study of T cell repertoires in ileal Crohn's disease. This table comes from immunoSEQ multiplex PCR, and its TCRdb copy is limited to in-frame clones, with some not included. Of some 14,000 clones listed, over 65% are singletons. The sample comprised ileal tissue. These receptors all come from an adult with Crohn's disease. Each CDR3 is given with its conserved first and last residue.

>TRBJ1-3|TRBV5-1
CASSPGTGGLAGNTIYF
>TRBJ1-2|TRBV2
CASSEAGDRLSFGTNYGYTF
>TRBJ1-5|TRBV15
CATSRGGQGDNQPQHF
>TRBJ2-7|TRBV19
CASSIEIQTSYEQYF
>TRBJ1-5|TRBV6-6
CASSPQGAGNQPQHF
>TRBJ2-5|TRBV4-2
CASSQEPGAGGRRETQYF
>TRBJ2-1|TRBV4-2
CASSQEMIAGGLDSYNEQFF
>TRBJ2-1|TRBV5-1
CASSLQAGVTNEQFF
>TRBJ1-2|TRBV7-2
CASRSGATLSNYGYTF
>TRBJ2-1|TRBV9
CASSVGVGGPYNEQFF
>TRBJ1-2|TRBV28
CASTRAGDPYGYTF
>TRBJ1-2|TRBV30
CAWTEQGYGYTF
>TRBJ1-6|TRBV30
CACLDRALYNSPLHF
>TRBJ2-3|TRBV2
CASRGTSGGSQYF
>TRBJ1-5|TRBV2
CASSVTGEQPQHF
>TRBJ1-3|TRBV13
CASSSKPTGSSGNTIYF
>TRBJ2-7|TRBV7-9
CASSSLGQGMWDYEQYF